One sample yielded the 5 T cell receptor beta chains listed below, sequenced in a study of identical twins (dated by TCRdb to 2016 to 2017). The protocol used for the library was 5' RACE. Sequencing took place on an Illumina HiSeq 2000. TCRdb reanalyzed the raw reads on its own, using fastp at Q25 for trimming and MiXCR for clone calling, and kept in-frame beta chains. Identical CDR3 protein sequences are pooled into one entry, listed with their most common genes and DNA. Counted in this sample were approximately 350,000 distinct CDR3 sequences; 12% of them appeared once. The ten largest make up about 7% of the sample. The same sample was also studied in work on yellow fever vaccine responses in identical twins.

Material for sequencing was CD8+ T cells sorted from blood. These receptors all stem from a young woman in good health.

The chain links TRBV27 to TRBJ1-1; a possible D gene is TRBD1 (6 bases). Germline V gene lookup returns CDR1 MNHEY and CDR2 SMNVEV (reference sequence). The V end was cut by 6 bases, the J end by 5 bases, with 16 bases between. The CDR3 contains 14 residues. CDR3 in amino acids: CASRRAGVDTEAFF. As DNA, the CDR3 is TGTGCCAGCAGAAGAGCAGGGGTAGATACTGAAGCTTTCTTT.

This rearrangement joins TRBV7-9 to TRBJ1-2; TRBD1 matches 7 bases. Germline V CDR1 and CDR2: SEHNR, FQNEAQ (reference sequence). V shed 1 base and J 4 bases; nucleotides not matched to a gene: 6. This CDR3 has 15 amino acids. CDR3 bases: TGTGCCAGCAGCTTAGTAGGGACAGACCTCTATGGCTACACCTTC. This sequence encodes CASSLVGTDLYGYTF.

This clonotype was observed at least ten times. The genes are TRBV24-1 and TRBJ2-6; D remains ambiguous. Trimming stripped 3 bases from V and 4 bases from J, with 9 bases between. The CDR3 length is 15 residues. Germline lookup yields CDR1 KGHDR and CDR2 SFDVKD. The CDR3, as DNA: TGTGCCACCAGTGATATTACGTCGGGGGCCAACGTCCTGACTTTC. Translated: CATSDITSGANVLTF.

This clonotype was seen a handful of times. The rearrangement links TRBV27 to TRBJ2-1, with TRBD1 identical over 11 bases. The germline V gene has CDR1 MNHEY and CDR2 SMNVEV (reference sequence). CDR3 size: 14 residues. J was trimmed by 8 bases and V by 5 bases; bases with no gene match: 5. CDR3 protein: CASSPGTGGHEQFF. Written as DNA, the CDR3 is TGTGCCAGCAGTCCCGGGACAGGGGGGCATGAGCAGTTCTTC.

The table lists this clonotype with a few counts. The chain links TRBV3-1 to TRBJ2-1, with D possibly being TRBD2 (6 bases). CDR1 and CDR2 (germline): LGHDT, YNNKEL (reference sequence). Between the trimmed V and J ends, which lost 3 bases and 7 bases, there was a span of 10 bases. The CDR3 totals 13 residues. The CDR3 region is CASSHAGGNEQFF. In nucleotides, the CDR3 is TGTGCCAGCAGCCATGCAGGAGGGAATGAGCAGTTCTTC.